These 5 T cell receptor beta chains were all obtained from the same sample, sequenced in a study of early T cells in non-severe SARS-CoV-2 infection. TCRdb re-analysed the 5' RACE reads in MiXCR, keeping a single row per CDR3 protein. The data show 25,000 to 35,000 distinct CDR3 sequences, about 2.9% seen once. Source material: whole blood. The receptors here all came from an adult who was a healthcare worker with PCR-confirmed SARS-CoV-2 infection or an uninfected control (not recorded which).

The V call is TRBV20-1, the J call TRBJ2-5; D unclear. The CDR3 is 10 residues long. Germline V gene sequence: CDR1 DFQATT, CDR2 SNEGSKA (reference sequence). Between the trimmed V and J ends, which lost 6 bases and 5 bases, there was a span of 7 bases. The CDR3 sequence: CSAPRETQYF. CDR3 sequence (DNA): TGCAGTGCCCCTCGCGAGACCCAGTACTTC.

This clonotype was observed many times. J is TRBJ2-7 and V is TRBV10-3; 11 bases fit TRBD1. The CDR3 length is 13 residues. Germline lookup yields CDR1 ENHRY and CDR2 SYGVKD. J was trimmed by 3 bases and V by 10 bases; bases with no gene match: 5. This CDR3 is CATGTGGVYEQYV. CDR3 bases: TGTGCCACTGGGACAGGGGGAGTCTACGAGCAGTACGTC.

V usage is TRBV28 and J usage is TRBJ2-7; 7 bases map to TRBD1. CDR3 length equals 14 residues. The germline V gene has CDR1 MDHEN and CDR2 SYDVKM. J was trimmed by 0 bases and V by 4 bases; bases with no gene match: 3. The CDR3 DNA reads as TGTGCCAGCAGTTCGGCAGGGGGCTCCTACGAGCAGTACGTC. Translated, it gives CASSSAGGSYEQYV.

This chain connects TRBV6-1 to TRBJ1-5, with a possible D match to TRBD1 (5 bases). Trimming stripped 6 bases from V and 2 bases from J, with 14 bases between. CDR3 length: 15 residues. Germline-derived CDR1 and CDR2 are MNHNS and SASEGT. The CDR3 region is CASRVGRVGNQPQHF. CDR3 DNA sequence: TGTGCCAGCAGAGTCGGCAGGGTGGGCAATCAGCCCCAGCATTTT.

The sample holds many counts of this clonotype. The chain carries TRBV3-1 and TRBJ1-2; D not certain. V was shortened by 0 bases and J by 4 bases, with 6 bases between the two germline ends. This CDR3 is 13 amino acids long. Germline values: CDR1 LGHDT, CDR2 YNNKEL (reference sequence). The CDR3 region is CASSQDLSYGYTF. In DNA, the CDR3 is TGTGCCAGCAGCCAAGATCTTAGCTATGGCTACACCTTC.